These T cell receptor beta chains were read from a single sample in a study of shared clonotypes between healthy human individuals. Sequencing was performed with immunoSEQ multiplex PCR; in TCRdb, only in-frame clones are kept and a portion is missing. The profile shows over 2 million clones, over 85% of them singletons. The sequencing input was naive CD8+ T cells sorted from blood. Every receptor here comes from a man aged 18 to 30 in good health. CDR3s include the opening cysteine and the closing phenylalanine or tryptophan. D genes are given only for firm matches. Clone size appears in some rows only: once, few, many, or a class for an expanded clone.

j_gene: TRBJ2-3
abundance: NA
d_gene: NA
v_gene: TRBV9
CDR3aa: CASSRDGVTDTQYF
CDR3nt: TGTGCCAGCAGCCGGGACGGAGTCACAGATACGCAGTATTTT

j_gene: TRBJ2-1
abundance: NA
d_gene: TRBD2
v_gene: TRBV7-9
CDR3aa: CAFWGGSSYNEQFF
CDR3nt: TGTGCCTTTTGGGGCGGGAGCTCCTACAATGAGCAGTTCTTC

j_gene: TRBJ2-1
abundance: NA
d_gene: NA
v_gene: TRBV30
CDR3aa: CAWSVQNNEQFF
CDR3nt: TGTGCCTGGAGTGTACAGAACAATGAGCAGTTCTTC

j_gene: TRBJ1-1
abundance: NA
d_gene: TRBD1
v_gene: TRBV6-5
CDR3aa: CASSSGTVMNTEAFF
CDR3nt: TGTGCCAGCAGTTCGGGGACAGTCATGAACACTGAAGCTTTCTTT

j_gene: TRBJ1-1
abundance: NA
d_gene: NA
v_gene: TRBV11-2
CDR3aa: CASSSGGTEAFF
CDR3nt: TGTGCCAGCAGCTCGGGAGGGACTGAAGCTTTCTTT

j_gene: TRBJ2-7
abundance: NA
d_gene: NA
v_gene: TRBV28
CDR3aa: CASSPSSYEQYF
CDR3nt: TGTGCCAGCAGCCCCAGCTCCTACGAGCAGTACTTC

j_gene: TRBJ1-5
abundance: NA
d_gene: NA
v_gene: TRBV6-1
CDR3aa: CAGHCNQPQHF
CDR3nt: TGTGCCGGACATTGCAATCAGCCCCAGCATTTT

j_gene: TRBJ2-7
abundance: NA
d_gene: NA
v_gene: TRBV2
CDR3aa: CASSDDLFYEQYF
CDR3nt: TGTGCCAGCAGTGATGATCTGTTCTACGAGCAGTACTTC

j_gene: TRBJ2-1
abundance: NA
d_gene: NA
v_gene: TRBV7-6
CDR3aa: CASSYERARAYNEQFF
CDR3nt: TGTGCCAGCAGCTATGAGAGGGCAAGGGCCTACAATGAGCAGTTCTTC

j_gene: TRBJ2-7
abundance: NA
d_gene: NA
v_gene: TRBV18
CDR3aa: CASSPGSVEQYF
CDR3nt: TGTGCCAGCTCGCCAGGGTCTGTCGAGCAGTACTTC

j_gene: TRBJ1-1
abundance: few
d_gene: NA
v_gene: TRBV28
CDR3aa: CASRPVGGYTEAFF
CDR3nt: TGTGCCAGCAGACCTGTGGGGGGTTACACTGAAGCTTTCTTT

j_gene: TRBJ1-5
abundance: once
d_gene: NA
v_gene: TRBV19
CDR3aa: CASSLGYNQPQHF
CDR3nt: TGTGCCAGTAGCCTGGGGTATAATCAGCCCCAGCATTTT

j_gene: TRBJ2-2
abundance: once
d_gene: NA
v_gene: TRBV19
CDR3aa: CASRDRDSLLTGELFF
CDR3nt: TGTGCCAGTCGTGACCGGGACTCCCTATTAACCGGGGAGCTGTTTTTT

j_gene: TRBJ2-1
abundance: NA
d_gene: TRBD1
v_gene: TRBV7-9
CDR3aa: CASSSRGQGRNEQFF
CDR3nt: TGTGCCAGCAGTTCAAGGGGACAGGGGAGGAATGAGCAGTTCTTC

j_gene: TRBJ2-3
abundance: NA
d_gene: TRBD2
v_gene: TRBV5-1
CDR3aa: CASSLGIGGTDTQYF
CDR3nt: TGCGCCAGCAGCTTGGGAATCGGGGGGACAGATACGCAGTATTTT

j_gene: TRBJ2-2
abundance: NA
d_gene: TRBD2
v_gene: TRBV9
CDR3aa: CASSVGTSGGLTPGELFF
CDR3nt: TGTGCCAGCAGCGTAGGGACTAGCGGGGGCCTTACCCCCGGGGAGCTGTTTTTT

j_gene: TRBJ2-3
abundance: NA
d_gene: NA
v_gene: TRBV28
CDR3aa: CASSLASDRTDTQYF
CDR3nt: TGTGCCAGCAGTTTGGCTAGCGACCGCACAGATACGCAGTATTTT

j_gene: TRBJ1-2
abundance: NA
d_gene: NA
v_gene: TRBV7-9
CDR3aa: CASSLDVLIYGYTF
CDR3nt: TGTGCCAGCAGCTTGGACGTCTTAATCTATGGCTACACCTTC

j_gene: TRBJ2-7
abundance: NA
d_gene: NA
v_gene: TRBV6-1
CDR3aa: CASSEAQPYEQYF
CDR3nt: TGTGCCAGCAGTGAAGCGCAGCCCTACGAGCAGTACTTC

j_gene: TRBJ1-1
abundance: NA
d_gene: TRBD1
v_gene: TRBV27
CDR3aa: CASSLTYRGGAFF
CDR3nt: TGTGCCAGCAGTTTAACGTACAGGGGGGGGGCTTTCTTT

j_gene: TRBJ2-1
abundance: NA
d_gene: NA
v_gene: TRBV7-9
CDR3aa: CASSLAVLGNFHEQFF
CDR3nt: TGTGCCAGCAGCTTAGCGGTCTTAGGTAATTTCCATGAGCAGTTCTTC

j_gene: TRBJ2-7
abundance: NA
d_gene: NA
v_gene: TRBV4-2
CDR3aa: CASSQARGVDVGQYF
CDR3nt: TGTGCCAGCAGCCAAGCCCGGGGTGTCGATGTCGGGCAGTACTTC

j_gene: TRBJ2-1
abundance: NA
d_gene: TRBD2
v_gene: TRBV27
CDR3aa: CASGLPMGAGDHNEQFF
CDR3nt: TGTGCCAGCGGATTACCAATGGGAGCGGGGGATCACAATGAGCAGTTCTTC

j_gene: TRBJ2-7
abundance: NA
d_gene: TRBD1
v_gene: TRBV2
CDR3aa: CASKEGGPGYEQYF
CDR3nt: TGTGCCAGCAAGGAAGGGGGCCCGGGGTACGAGCAGTACTTC

j_gene: TRBJ2-1
abundance: NA
d_gene: TRBD1
v_gene: TRBV7-4
CDR3aa: CASSLANRGRQNNEQFF
CDR3nt: TGTGCCAGCAGCTTAGCTAACAGGGGGCGACAAAACAATGAGCAGTTCTTC

j_gene: TRBJ2-7
abundance: NA
d_gene: TRBD1
v_gene: TRBV29-1
CDR3aa: CSVEDRRQGTQQYF
CDR3nt: TGCAGCGTTGAAGATCGGAGACAGGGGACTCAGCAGTACTTC

j_gene: TRBJ2-2
abundance: NA
d_gene: NA
v_gene: TRBV28
CDR3aa: CASSFTGANTGELFF
CDR3nt: TGTGCCAGCAGTTTTACGGGTGCCAACACCGGGGAGCTGTTTTTT

j_gene: TRBJ2-7
abundance: NA
d_gene: TRBD1
v_gene: TRBV5-1
CDR3aa: CASSLSGTGDPYEQYF
CDR3nt: TGCGCCAGCAGCTTATCCGGGACAGGGGACCCCTACGAGCAGTACTTC

j_gene: TRBJ1-6
abundance: NA
d_gene: NA
v_gene: TRBV5-1
CDR3aa: CASSLETSSYNSPLHF
CDR3nt: TGCGCCAGCAGCTTGGAGACATCCTCCTATAATTCACCCCTCCACTTT

j_gene: TRBJ1-5
abundance: NA
d_gene: NA
v_gene: TRBV7-2
CDR3aa: CASSLEWSQPQHF
CDR3nt: TGTGCCAGCAGCTTAGAATGGAGTCAGCCCCAGCATTTT

j_gene: TRBJ2-3
abundance: NA
d_gene: NA
v_gene: TRBV28
CDR3aa: CASSLSGFTDTQYF
CDR3nt: TGTGCCAGCAGTTTGAGTGGGTTCACAGATACGCAGTATTTT

j_gene: TRBJ1-1
abundance: NA
d_gene: NA
v_gene: TRBV11-2
CDR3aa: CASSLAPPYTEAFF
CDR3nt: TGTGCCAGCAGCTTAGCCCCCCCGTACACTGAAGCTTTCTTT

j_gene: TRBJ2-5
abundance: NA
d_gene: NA
v_gene: TRBV9
CDR3aa: CASSGRDPQETQYF
CDR3nt: TGTGCCAGCAGCGGGCGGGACCCACAAGAGACCCAGTACTTC

j_gene: TRBJ2-3
abundance: NA
d_gene: NA
v_gene: TRBV5-8
CDR3aa: CASSLRVAASTDTQYF
CDR3nt: TGTGCCAGCAGCTTGCGGGTGGCGGCGAGCACAGATACGCAGTATTTT

j_gene: TRBJ2-5
abundance: NA
d_gene: NA
v_gene: TRBV28
CDR3aa: CASSPGQSVGETQYF
CDR3nt: TGTGCCAGCAGCCCTGGACAGTCCGTCGGGGAGACCCAGTACTTC

j_gene: TRBJ2-7
abundance: NA
d_gene: TRBD2
v_gene: TRBV30
CDR3aa: CAWSVAAGSSYEQYF
CDR3nt: TGTGCCTGGAGTGTGGCAGCGGGGAGCTCCTACGAGCAGTACTTC

j_gene: TRBJ2-5
abundance: NA
d_gene: NA
v_gene: TRBV9
CDR3aa: CASSVGHREETQYF
CDR3nt: TGTGCCAGCAGCGTAGGTCACAGGGAGGAGACCCAGTACTTC

j_gene: TRBJ1-2
abundance: NA
d_gene: NA
v_gene: TRBV5-6
CDR3aa: CASSLEGYGYTF
CDR3nt: TGTGCCAGCAGCTTGGAGGGCTATGGCTACACCTTC